This T cell receptor (beta chain) was sequenced during a study of T cell responses to AZD1222 COVID-19 vaccine. Across the whole study: Analyses pooled second doses at about 4 or about 12 weeks.

A remark on this clone: Its matching antigen is unknown.

Study-level points and caveats: Repertoire samples came only from after the peak T cell response.

CDR3 length: 13 residues. V was clipped by 5 bases and J by 1 base, with 10 bases between them. The germline CDR1 and CDR2 sequences are GTSNPN and SVGIG (reference sequence). The repertoire was sequenced with immunoSEQ multiplex PCR; TCRdb's copy has only in-frame clones and lacks some. The sample includes about 120,000 clones, roughly nine tenths of them seen just once. Here the sequenced sample was peripheral blood, taken on day 0 of AZD1222 vaccination. The rearrangement joins TRBV30 to TRBJ2-3; D not certain. The TCR originated in an adult in good health. In DNA form, the CDR3 reads TGTGCCTGGTTGTGGAAGGGCACAGATACGCAGTATTTT. Its translation: CAWLWKGTDTQYF.